The 26 T cell receptor beta chains below come from one sample, sequenced in a study of blood T cell repertoires in COVID-19. This table comes from immunoSEQ multiplex PCR, and its TCRdb copy is limited to in-frame clones, with some not included. The data contain around 52,000 clones, around 88% of them seen just once; the ten biggest clones take up roughly 5%. The sample was peripheral blood. These receptors were taken from a human donor in a cohort sampled during active COVID-19.

The CDR3, as DNA: TGTGCCATCAGTCGGGACAGGGCCATGCTCTATGGCTACACCTTC. Translation gives CAISRDRAMLYGYTF. V and J are TRBV10-3 and TRBJ1-2, with TRBD1 matching over 9 bases. Per the germline V gene, CDR1 is ENHRY and CDR2 is SYGVKD. The CDR3 has 15 residues. Trimming took 5 bases from V and 4 from J; bases not matched to a gene: 8.

The rearrangement uses TRBV5-1 and TRBJ2-1; 7 bases fit TRBD2. Germline lookup yields CDR1 SGHRS and CDR2 YFSETQ. CDR3 length equals 16 residues. With 3 bases clipped from V and 0 bases from J, the junction kept 6 bases outside the gene matches. The CDR3 nucleotides read TGCGCCAGCAGCTCCAGCGGGGTTAGCTCCTACAATGAGCAGTTCTTC. This codes for CASSSSGVSSYNEQFF.

The chain joins TRBV28 to TRBJ2-5; perhaps TRBD1 as D (6 bases). The germline gives CDR1 MDHEN, CDR2 SYDVKM. Trimming left V 5 bases short and J 5 bases short, with 15 bases between. This CDR3 is built from 14 residues. CDR3 residues: CASSDTQGVETQYF. DNA of the CDR3: TGTGCCAGCAGTGATACACAGGGCGTGGAGACCCAGTACTTC. Full variable domain (outside the CDR3, taken from reference TRBV28 and TRBJ2-5): DVKVTQSSRYLVKRTGEKVFLECVQDMDHENMFWYRQDPGLGLRLIYFSYDVKMKEKGDIPEGYSVSREKKERFSLILESASTNQTSMYLCASSDTQGVETQYFGPGTRLLVL.

The chain recombines TRBV12-3 or TRBV12-4 with TRBJ2-2; D unclear. The germline V and J ends were trimmed by 5 bases and 7 bases, with 11 bases remaining between them. This CDR3 is 13 amino acids long. The CDR3 is CASSPSSLGELFF. The CDR3 DNA reads as TGTGCCAGCAGTCCATCCTCACTCGGGGAGCTGTTTTTT.

The chain uses TRBV19 and TRBJ2-6; 9 nucleotides match TRBD1. V shed 0 bases, J shed 0 bases, and the junction held 9 bases outside the gene matches. The length of the CDR3 is 20 residues. Germline V gene sequence: CDR1 LNHDA, CDR2 SQIVND (reference sequence). The CDR3 region has the DNA TGTGCCAGTAGTATAGAAGGTCCCGGGACAGGGAACTCTGGGGCCAACGTCCTGACTTTC. Translation gives CASSIEGPGTGNSGANVLTF.

The chain links TRBV27 to TRBJ2-1; the match to TRBD2 covers 13 bases. The CDR3 contains 15 residues. Germline V gives CDR1 MNHEY, CDR2 SMNVEV (reference sequence). The V gene end was trimmed by 5 bases and the J gene end by 6 bases; junction bases not matched to a gene: 4. The CDR3 DNA reads TGTGCCAGCAGTCCTCGACTAGCGGGGGGCAATGAGCAGTTCTTC. The encoded protein is CASSPRLAGGNEQFF.

V is TRBV5-1 and J is TRBJ1-6; TRBD1 agrees at 7 bases. This CDR3 has 18 residues. From germline, CDR1 is SGHRS and CDR2 YFSETQ. V lost 0 bases to trimming and J lost 0 bases; unmatched junction nucleotides: 6. This chain's CDR3 is CASSLAPTGSSYNSPLHF. As DNA, the CDR3 is TGCGCCAGCAGCTTGGCCCCGACAGGGAGCTCCTATAATTCACCCCTCCACTTT. The full variable domain, its missing parts supplied by reference TRBV5-1 and TRBJ1-6, is KAGVTQTPRYLIKTRGQQVTLSCSPISGHRSVSWYQQTPGQGLQFLFEYFSETQRNKGNFPGRFSGRQFSNSRSEMNVSTLELGDSALYLCASSLAPTGSSYNSPLHFGNGTRLTVT.

The chain joins TRBV11-2 to TRBJ1-2, with D unresolved. CDR1 and CDR2 (germline): SGHAT, FQNNGV. CDR3 length equals 13 residues. V was clipped by 5 bases and J by 2 bases, with 9 bases between them. The CDR3 protein is CASSEQINYGYTF. Here the CDR3 DNA reads TGTGCCAGCAGCGAACAGATCAACTATGGCTACACCTTC.

The V gene is TRBV24-1, the J gene TRBJ1-1; D gene unclear. The V gene lost 5 bases and the J gene lost 5 bases, with 8 bases spanning the gap. Germline V lookup: CDR1 KGHDR, CDR2 SFDVKD. The CDR3 covers 12 residues. CDR3 in amino acids: CATSGGPTEAFF. The CDR3 region has the DNA TGTGCCACCAGTGGCGGGCCTACTGAAGCTTTCTTT.

The chain employs TRBV11-2 and TRBJ2-2, with D possibly TRBD1 on 6 matching bases. V lost 7 bases, J lost 4 bases, and 25 bases lay in between. Germline V CDR1 and CDR2: SGHAT, FQNNGV. The length of the CDR3 is 18 residues. The CDR3 DNA is TGTGCCAGCACCCTACGCCCACCTGGACAGCCGGTCACCGGGGAGCTGTTTTTT. Amino acid sequence: CASTLRPPGQPVTGELFF.

The rearrangement uses TRBV27 and TRBJ1-3; the match to TRBD1 covers 10 bases. Germline V CDR1 and CDR2: MNHEY, SMNVEV (reference sequence). This CDR3 comprises 14 residues. The V gene end was trimmed by 9 bases and the J gene end by 3 bases; junction bases not matched to a gene: 5. This CDR3 reads CARKGQGFGNTIYF. The DNA for the CDR3 is TGTGCCAGAAAGGGACAGGGGTTTGGAAACACCATATATTTT.

J is TRBJ1-1 and V is TRBV5-1; 9 nucleotides line up with TRBD1. V was clipped by 4 bases and J by 9 bases; unmatched bases: 13. Germline CDR1 SGHRS, CDR2 YFSETQ. This CDR3 spans 15 amino acids. This CDR3 is CASSAIGQGRIKAFF. The CDR3, as DNA: TGCGCCAGCAGCGCCATAGGACAGGGGCGGATAAAAGCTTTCTTT.

The chain combines TRBV6-5 with TRBJ1-6, with 10 bases fitting TRBD1. The CDR3 sequence is 15 residues long. J gave up 6 bases and V 5 bases, and 4 bases lay outside the gene matches. CDR1 MNHEY and CDR2 SVGAGI come from the germline V gene. The CDR3 nucleotides are TGTGCCAGCAGTAGACAGGGGGCAATTAATTCACCCCTCCACTTT. It is translated as CASSRQGAINSPLHF.

The chain employs TRBV3-1 (or the pseudogene TRBV3-2) and TRBJ2-2; possibly TRBD2 for D (5 bases). The germline gives CDR1 LGHDT, CDR2 YNNKEL (reference sequence). V lost 6 bases, J lost 1 base, and 9 bases lay in between. This CDR3 spans 14 amino acids. The CDR3 coding sequence is TGTGCCAGCAGTCGACGGGAGAACACCGGGGAGCTGTTTTTT. As protein: CASSRRENTGELFF.

The V gene is TRBV7-8, the J gene TRBJ2-1, with a weak D call TRBD2 (6 bases). Germline CDR1 reads SGHVS; CDR2 reads FQNEAQ. Deletions cut 2 bases from V and 4 bases from J, with 15 bases between. CDR3 length equals 16 residues. The chain's CDR3 is CASSLRAGKSYNEQFF. The CDR3 nucleotides read TGTGCCAGCAGCTTACGGGCGGGGAAGTCTTACAATGAGCAGTTCTTC.

V gene TRBV24-1 combines with J gene TRBJ1-5, with 7 bases identical to TRBD1. V lost 3 bases to trimming and J lost 5 bases; unmatched junction nucleotides: 6. Germline V gene lookup returns CDR1 KGHDR and CDR2 SFDVKD. The length of the CDR3 is 15 residues. CDR3: CATSDQRQGDQPQHF. CDR3 sequence (DNA): TGTGCCACCAGTGATCAGAGACAGGGTGATCAGCCCCAGCATTTT.

The chain joins TRBV21-1 to TRBJ1-4; whether TRBD1, the table's D call, matches the DNA was not checked. TRBV21-1 is termed a pseudogene. The CDR3 spans 15 residues. The CDR3 nucleotides are TGTGCCAGCAGCGCCAGACAGGACACTAATGAAAAACTGTTTTTT. Protein product: CASSARQDTNEKLFF.

This chain links TRBV6-5 with TRBJ1-6; D perhaps matches TRBD1 (5 bases). Looked up from germline, CDR1 is MNHEY and CDR2 is SVGAGI. V was shortened by 8 bases and J by 10 bases, with 21 bases between the two germline ends. The CDR3 sequence is 15 residues long. This chain's CDR3 is CASRLNSLGVSPLHF. The CDR3, as DNA: TGTGCCAGCCGGCTTAACTCCTTAGGGGTATCACCCCTCCACTTT.

CDR3 bases: TGTGCCAGCAGTTACTCGATCCCGGGGGGAACCCTCCACTTT. Amino acids: CASSYSIPGGTLHF. J is TRBJ1-6 and V is TRBV6-5; tentative D call: TRBD1 (5 bases). Deletions cut 0 bases from V and 14 bases from J, with 14 bases between. The CDR3 extends over 14 amino acids. Germline V CDR1 and CDR2: MNHEY, SVGAGI.

The chain carries TRBV29-1 and TRBJ1-2; no definite D call. Germline loops: CDR1 SQVTM, CDR2 ANQGSEA. V shed 4 bases and J shed 3 bases, with 9 bases lying between them. This CDR3 has 12 amino acids. For the CDR3, the DNA is TGCAGCGTTGTTTCCGCGTACTATGGCTACACCTTC. Protein product: CSVVSAYYGYTF.

This chain connects TRBV4-1 to TRBJ2-5, with 12 bases aligning to TRBD2. J lost 2 bases, V lost 2 bases, and 6 bases had no gene match. This CDR3 comprises 17 residues. Germline CDR1 and CDR2: MGHRA and YSYEKL. The CDR3 sequence is CASSQLGTSGWQETQYF. As DNA, the CDR3 is TGCGCCAGCAGCCAACTCGGGACTAGCGGGTGGCAAGAGACCCAGTACTTC.

The chain joins TRBV19 to TRBJ2-6, with TRBD1 matching over 7 bases. Trimming at V came to 4 bases and at J to 0 bases, leaving 0 bases not matched to a gene. Germline loops: CDR1 LNHDA, CDR2 SQIVND (reference sequence). CDR3 size: 15 residues. DNA for the CDR3: TGTGCCAGTAGTAACAGGGGCTCTGGGGCCAACGTCCTGACTTTC. Translation gives CASSNRGSGANVLTF.

The chain is built from TRBV7-3 and TRBJ2-2, with TRBD2 as a possible D gene (6 bases). Germline CDR1 is SGHTA and CDR2 is FQGTGA. The CDR3 length is 14 residues. V shed 8 bases and J shed 1 base, with 11 bases lying between them. CDR3 in DNA: TGTGCCAGCGGTTTGGGGGGGAACACCGGGGAGCTGTTTTTT. Amino acids: CASGLGGNTGELFF.

The chain links TRBV19 to TRBJ1-1, with a tentative D call TRBD1 (5 bases). The CDR3 spans 13 residues. V lost 6 bases and J lost 0, with 8 bases in between. Germline values: CDR1 LNHDA, CDR2 SQIVND (reference sequence). In nucleotides, the CDR3 is TGTGCCAGTAGGGACATCATGAACACTGAAGCTTTCTTT. The encoded protein is CASRDIMNTEAFF. The entire variable domain, with the rest obtained from reference TRBV19 and TRBJ1-1, is as follows: DGGITQSPKYLFRKEGQNVTLSCEQNLNHDAMYWYRQDPGQGLRLIYYSQIVNDFQKGDIAEGYSVSREKKESFPLTVTSAQKNPTAFYLCASRDIMNTEAFFGQGTRLTVV.

This CDR3 is CASSLRGQETQYF. The CDR3 DNA reads TGCGCCAGCAGCTTGAGGGGACAAGAGACCCAGTACTTC. The rearrangement joins TRBV5-1 to TRBJ2-5; possible D gene TRBD1, 5 bases. The CDR3 runs to 13 residues. Trimming stripped 1 base from V and 2 bases from J, with 6 bases between. CDR1 and CDR2 (germline): SGHRS, YFSETQ.

The rearrangement links TRBV30 to TRBJ2-7, with D uncertain. This CDR3 is 11 amino acids long. Germline loops: CDR1 GTSNPN, CDR2 SVGIG (reference sequence). Trimming left V 2 bases short and J 3 bases short, with 5 bases between. The CDR3 reads CAWSPNYEQYF. The DNA for the CDR3 is TGTGCCTGGAGTCCAAACTACGAGCAGTACTTC.